These 21 T cell receptor beta chains were all obtained from the same sample, sequenced in a study of blood T cell repertoires in COVID-19. Here immunoSEQ multiplex PCR was the method, and the copy in TCRdb shows in-frame clones only, minus some. The sample includes about 250,000 clones, around 90% seen only once; the top ten take around 1.5%. Input material: peripheral blood. These receptors were taken from a man older than 75 with acute or convalescent COVID-19.

The J gene is TRBJ2-2, the V gene TRBV5-1; 7 bases align to TRBD1. The CDR3 length is 14 residues. J lost 4 bases, V lost 7 bases, and 7 bases had no gene match. Germline V gene sequence: CDR1 SGHRS, CDR2 YFSETQ. The CDR3 protein is CASGKEGATGELFF. For the CDR3, the DNA is TGCGCCAGCGGAAAAGAGGGGGCCACCGGGGAGCTGTTTTTT. The full variable domain, in which reference TRBV5-1 and TRBJ2-2 provide the parts outside the CDR3, is KAGVTQTPRYLIKTRGQQVTLSCSPISGHRSVSWYQQTPGQGLQFLFEYFSETQRNKGNFPGRFSGRQFSNSRSEMNVSTLELGDSALYLCASGKEGATGELFFGEGSRLTVL.

This clone was seen only a few times. The chain links TRBV7-2 to TRBJ2-7; TRBD2 matches 9 bases. V was clipped by 1 base and J by 3 bases; unmatched bases: 7. Germline CDR1 and CDR2: SGHTA and FQGNSA. CDR3 length: 16 amino acids. The CDR3 protein is CASSLEDSGGIYEQYF. The CDR3 nucleotides are TGTGCCAGCAGCTTAGAAGATAGCGGGGGAATCTACGAGCAGTACTTC.

The chain combines TRBV18 with TRBJ2-5; TRBD1 aligns across 9 bases. The CDR3 loop spans 16 amino acids. The trim removed 2 bases at V and 2 bases at J, leaving 6 bases unmatched. Germline V gene lookup returns CDR1 KGHSH and CDR2 LQKENI. Here the CDR3 DNA reads TGTGCCAGCTCACCAGGGACAGGGAGGGCACAAGAGACCCAGTACTTC. It codes for CASSPGTGRAQETQYF.

The CDR3 reads CASSSGTSGPQETQYF. The CDR3 DNA is TGTGCCAGCAGCTCGGGGACTAGCGGGCCCCAAGAGACCCAGTACTTC. The genes are TRBV7-2 and TRBJ2-5; TRBD2 matches at 12 bases. The V and J ends lost 4 bases and 1 base, in that order; junction bases with no gene match: 4. The germline gives CDR1 SGHTA, CDR2 FQGNSA. This CDR3 is built from 16 residues.

The V and J genes are TRBV6-5 and TRBJ2-2; 8 bases fit TRBD1. Trimming removed 7 bases from V and 3 bases from J; junction bases left unmatched: 4. The CDR3 sequence is 14 residues long. CDR1 and CDR2 from the germline V gene are MNHEY and SVGAGI. DNA for the CDR3: TGTGCCAGCAAACGGGACAGGTACACCGGGGAGCTGTTTTTT. Translating it yields CASKRDRYTGELFF.

In its sample, this clone was seen a few times. The chain couples TRBV13 to TRBJ2-7; 8 bases match TRBD1. Losses at the gene ends were 2 bases for V and 4 bases for J; bases not matched to a gene: 10. The CDR3 loop spans 16 amino acids. Per germline, CDR1 PRHDT and CDR2 FYEKMQ (reference sequence). The CDR3, as DNA: TGTGCCAGCAGCTTACTCCTTACAGGGGGTTATTACGAGCAGTACTTC. Translation: CASSLLLTGGYYEQYF. The complete variable domain, with remaining parts taken from reference TRBV13 and TRBJ2-7, reads AAGVIQSPRHLIKEKRETATLKCYPIPRHDTVYWYQQGPGQDPQFLISFYEKMQSDKGSIPDRFSAQQFSDYHSELNMSSLELGDSALYFCASSLLLTGGYYEQYFGPGTRLTVT.

This clone was seen a few times. The genes are TRBV5-1 and TRBJ1-2; the match to TRBD1 covers 7 bases. V trimming: 4 bases; J trimming: 4 bases; junction bases outside the gene matches: 7. CDR3 length equals 14 residues. In germline, CDR1 is SGHRS, CDR2 YFSETQ. The CDR3 protein is CASSPGTVGYGYTF. CDR3 DNA sequence: TGCGCCAGCAGCCCTGGGACAGTCGGCTATGGCTACACCTTC.

The rearrangement uses TRBV29-1 and TRBJ1-2; 7 bases agree with TRBD1. V dropped 7 bases and J dropped 5; count of bases not matched to a gene: 10. The germline gives CDR1 SQVTM, CDR2 ANQGSEA. CDR3 length equals 13 residues. This CDR3 reads CSARTGDVYGYTF. The CDR3 DNA is TGCAGCGCACGAACAGGGGACGTATATGGCTACACCTTC. The whole variable domain, filled in from reference TRBV29-1 and TRBJ1-2, reads SAVISQKPSRDICQRGTSLTIQCQVDSQVTMMFWYRQQPGQSLTLIATANQGSEATYESGFVIDKFPISRPNLTFSTLTVSNMSPEDSSIYLCSARTGDVYGYTFGSGTRLTVV.

The genes are TRBV7-2 and TRBJ2-1; 7 nucleotides match TRBD2. This CDR3 comprises 16 residues. The germline CDR1 and CDR2 sequences are SGHTA and FQGNSA. Trimming at V came to 2 bases and at J to 9 bases, leaving 13 bases not matched to a gene. CDR3 bases: TGTGCCAGCAGCTTATACCCGAGGGGAGGGCCTATTGAGCAGTTCTTC. It yields the protein CASSLYPRGGPIEQFF. Supplemented by reference TRBV7-2 and TRBJ2-1, the full variable domain reads GAGVSQSPSNKVTEKGKDVELRCDPISGHTALYWYRQSLGQGLEFLIYFQGNSAPDKSGLPSDRFSAERTGGSVSTLTIQRTQQEDSAVYLCASSLYPRGGPIEQFFGPGTRLTVL.

The chain recombines TRBV28 with TRBJ1-4; D remains ambiguous. Germline lookup yields CDR1 MDHEN and CDR2 SYDVKM. The CDR3 consists of 16 residues. V lost 7 bases and J 0 bases, leaving 15 bases between the germline ends. The CDR3 DNA is TGTGCCAGCATGACGTCCTCCCGGGCAACTAATGAAAAACTGTTTTTT. It yields the protein CASMTSSRATNEKLFF.

This sequence joins TRBV18 and TRBJ2-3, with 7 bases identical to TRBD2. The CDR3 extends over 18 amino acids. CDR1 is KGHSH, CDR2 LQKENI, per germline. V lost 3 bases, J lost 4 bases, and 16 bases stayed unmatched. Here the CDR3 DNA reads TGTGCCAGCTCACCGAATAGCGGGTTAACTCTAGCACCAGATACGCAGTATTTT. This encodes CASSPNSGLTLAPDTQYF.

The CDR3 DNA is TGTGCCAGCAGCTCAACGTCCGGGACTAGCGGGAACAATGAGCAGTTCTTC. It yields the protein CASSSTSGTSGNNEQFF. The chain has TRBV7-3 and TRBJ2-1; 13 nucleotides match TRBD2. The CDR3 spans 17 residues. With 4 bases clipped from V and 5 bases from J, the junction kept 8 bases outside the gene matches. Germline CDR1 SGHTA, CDR2 FQGTGA.

The chain couples TRBV5-1 to TRBJ1-4; D possibly corresponds to TRBD1 (6 bases). Trimming removed 4 bases at V and 7 bases at J, with 20 bases between. This CDR3 contains 16 residues. Germline V CDR1 and CDR2: SGHRS, YFSETQ. CDR3 sequence reads: CASSRGGRNDGEKLFF. The CDR3 DNA reads TGCGCCAGCAGCCGGGGGGGGCGCAACGACGGTGAAAAACTGTTTTTT. Full variable domain (missing parts from reference TRBV5-1 and TRBJ1-4): KAGVTQTPRYLIKTRGQQVTLSCSPISGHRSVSWYQQTPGQGLQFLFEYFSETQRNKGNFPGRFSGRQFSNSRSEMNVSTLELGDSALYLCASSRGGRNDGEKLFFGSGTQLSVL.

The chain recombines TRBV5-1 with TRBJ2-3; 8 bases are a match to TRBD2. CDR3 length: 16 residues. The germline V gene has CDR1 SGHRS and CDR2 YFSETQ. J lost 8 bases, V lost 0 bases, and 11 bases had no gene match. CDR3 residues: CASSLGTSNWMSTQYF. The CDR3 DNA reads as TGCGCCAGCAGCTTGGGGACTAGCAATTGGATGAGTACGCAGTATTTT.

This clone was detected once. The chain joins TRBV9 to TRBJ2-3; 7 nucleotides match TRBD1. CDR1 is SGDLS and CDR2 is YYNGEE in the germline V gene. Trimming removed 0 bases from V and 5 bases from J; junction bases left unmatched: 9. This CDR3 contains 16 residues. The CDR3 region has the DNA TGTGCCAGCAGCGTAGGACAGGGCTCCGGAGGAGATACGCAGTATTTT. Translating it yields CASSVGQGSGGDTQYF.

This clone was detected once. The chain employs TRBV4-1 and TRBJ2-1; D gene uncertain. The CDR3 extends over 14 amino acids. Per the germline V gene, CDR1 is MGHRA and CDR2 is YSYEKL. Trimming removed 1 base from V and 4 bases from J, with 8 bases in between. The CDR3 DNA follows: TGCGCCAGCAGCCAAGTCCCCTTATACAATGAGCAGTTCTTC. Protein: CASSQVPLYNEQFF.

The J gene is TRBJ2-5, the V gene TRBV7-9; TRBD2 might be the D (5 bases). Trimming took 8 bases from V and 0 from J, leaving 13 bases between them. The CDR3 covers 14 residues. The V gene's germline CDR1 is SEHNR and CDR2 FQNEAQ (reference sequence). The CDR3 nucleotides are TGTGCCAGCGGCGGAGGCAGCAACCAAGAGACCCAGTACTTC. This encodes CASGGGSNQETQYF.

The chain links TRBV24-1 to TRBJ2-7; the D gene is possibly TRBD1 (6 bases). This CDR3 contains 14 residues. Germline values: CDR1 KGHDR, CDR2 SFDVKD. V was clipped by 4 bases and J by 2 bases, with 11 bases between them. This CDR3 reads CATSERDTTYEQYF. CDR3 nucleotide sequence: TGTGCCACCAGTGAAAGGGACACAACCTACGAGCAGTACTTC.

The chain couples TRBV7-9 to TRBJ2-3; TRBD2 agrees at 13 bases. The ends lost 5 bases at V and 6 bases at J; junction bases unmatched: 5. CDR3 length: 15 amino acids. Germline V gene data show CDR1 as SEHNR and CDR2 as FQNEAQ (reference sequence). The CDR3: CASSRTSGRADTQYF. CDR3 nucleotide sequence: TGTGCCAGCAGCCGGACTAGCGGGAGAGCGGATACGCAGTATTTT.

This chain connects TRBV5-6 to TRBJ2-1; 12 nucleotides match TRBD2. J lost 6 bases, V lost 2 bases, and 15 bases had no gene match. CDR3 length: 19 amino acids. CDR1 is SGHDT and CDR2 is YYEEEE in the germline V gene. CDR3 sequence (DNA): TGTGCCAGCAGCTTAGGGTCTGGAGGAACGACTAGCGGGGGCAATGAGCAGTTCTTC. This encodes CASSLGSGGTTSGGNEQFF.

In the case of this clone: Other DNA sequences in the same sample also yield this CDR3. The J gene is TRBJ2-5, the V gene TRBV18; D is unclear. V was trimmed by 3 bases and J by 2 bases, leaving 7 bases between them. This CDR3 is 13 amino acids long. The germline V gene has CDR1 KGHSH and CDR2 LQKENI. The chain's CDR3 is CASSPTLQETQYF. CDR3 bases: TGTGCCAGCTCACCCACCCTACAAGAGACCCAGTACTTC.